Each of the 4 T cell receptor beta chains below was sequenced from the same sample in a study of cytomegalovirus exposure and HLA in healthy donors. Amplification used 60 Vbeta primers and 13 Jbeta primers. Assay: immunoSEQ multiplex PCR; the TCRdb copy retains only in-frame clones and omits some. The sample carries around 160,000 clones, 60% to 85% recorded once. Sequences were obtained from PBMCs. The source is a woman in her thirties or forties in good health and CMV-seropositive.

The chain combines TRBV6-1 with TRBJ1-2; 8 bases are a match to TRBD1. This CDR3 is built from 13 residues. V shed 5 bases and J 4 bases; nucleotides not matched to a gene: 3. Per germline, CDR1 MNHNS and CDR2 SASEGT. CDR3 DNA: TGTGCCAGCAGTTTACAGGGGGGCTATGGCTACACCTTC. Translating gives CASSLQGGYGYTF.

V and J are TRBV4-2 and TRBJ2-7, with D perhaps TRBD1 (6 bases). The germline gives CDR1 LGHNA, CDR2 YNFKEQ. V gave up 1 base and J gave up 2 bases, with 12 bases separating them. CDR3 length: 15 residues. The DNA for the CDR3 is TGTGCCAGCAGCCAAGTTTCAGGGACAACCTACGAGCAGTACTTC. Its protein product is CASSQVSGTTYEQYF.

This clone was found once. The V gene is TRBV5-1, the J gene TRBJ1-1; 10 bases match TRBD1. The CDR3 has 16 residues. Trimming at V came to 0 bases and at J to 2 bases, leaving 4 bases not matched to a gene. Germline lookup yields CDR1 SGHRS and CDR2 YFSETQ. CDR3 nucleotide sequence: TGCGCCAGCAGCTTGGGACAGGGGGCCCTCAACACTGAAGCTTTCTTT. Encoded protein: CASSLGQGALNTEAFF.

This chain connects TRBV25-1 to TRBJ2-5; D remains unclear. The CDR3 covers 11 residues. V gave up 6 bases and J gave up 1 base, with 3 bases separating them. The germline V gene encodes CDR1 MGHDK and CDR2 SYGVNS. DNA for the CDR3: TGTGCCAGCAGCGTCCAAGAGACCCAGTACTTC. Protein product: CASSVQETQYF.